The 3 T cell receptor beta chains below all came from one sample that was sequenced in a study of T cell repertoires in cytomegalovirus infection. TCRdb re-analysed the reads in MiXCR, keeping a single row per CDR3 protein. The data show under 850,000 distinct CDR3 sequences, around 31% seen once. Which antigens these TCRs recognize remains unknown. Sequencing was performed on cultured PBMCs, taken from culture after CMV antigen stimulation. The receptors originated from a human donor in good health (CMV status not recorded). Some clones in this sample may be carry-over from other donors' samples.

This clonotype was observed a handful of times. V is TRBV11-2 and J is TRBJ2-4; D call uncertain. The V gene lost 2 bases and the J gene lost 9 bases, with 11 bases spanning the gap. Germline V gene data show CDR1 as SGHAT and CDR2 as FQNNGV. This CDR3 comprises 13 residues. In DNA, the CDR3 is TGTGCCAGCAGCTTATTCGGATCTAGCATTCAGTACTTC. Its translation is CASSLFGSSIQYF. The variable domain in full, with the rest retrieved from reference TRBV11-2 and TRBJ2-4, is EAGVAQSPRYKIIEKRQSVAFWCNPISGHATLYWYQQILGQGPKLLIQFQNNGVVDDSQLPKDRFSAERLKGVDSTLKIQPAKLEDSAVYLCASSLFGSSIQYFGAGTRLSVL.

This clonotype was seen a single time. This chain links TRBV7-2 with TRBJ2-7; 10 nucleotides align to TRBD1. Germline V CDR1 and CDR2: SGHTA, FQGNSA. V lost 3 bases and J lost 3; bases outside the gene matches: 11. The CDR3 consists of 17 residues. The CDR3 DNA follows: TGTGCCAGCAGCTTGTTACCCCAGACAGGGGGCGGCTACGAGCAGTACTTC. It translates to CASSLLPQTGGGYEQYF.

This clonotype was seen only a few times. The rearrangement joins TRBV6-2 or TRBV6-3 to TRBJ2-5, with 7 bases matching TRBD1. Germline values: CDR1 MNHEY, CDR2 SVGEGT. After removal of 2 bases from V and 2 bases from J, the junction contained 8 bases not matched to a gene. The CDR3 runs to 16 residues. This CDR3 reads CASSYGSGRGQETQYF. The CDR3 DNA sequence: TGTGCCAGCAGTTACGGGAGCGGCAGGGGGCAAGAGACCCAGTACTTC.